The 24 T cell receptor beta chains presented below share a single source sample, sequenced in a study of blood T cell repertoires in COVID-19. Generated by immunoSEQ multiplex PCR, the TCRdb table keeps only in-frame clones and is missing some. The sample lists some 170,000 clones; about 80% were seen once. The sample was peripheral blood. These receptors were obtained from a woman between 70 and 85 years old with acute or convalescent COVID-19.

The chain uses TRBV12-5 and TRBJ2-7, with a possible D match to TRBD1 (8 bases). The CDR3 is 15 amino acids. With 6 bases removed from V and 9 bases from J, the gap between germline ends came to 24 bases. Germline CDR1 is LGHNT and CDR2 is FRNRAP. CDR3 sequence reads: CASGYTGGELRGQYF. CDR3 bases: TGTGCTAGTGGCTACACAGGGGGGGAATTACGTGGGCAGTACTTC.

The sample holds one count of this clone. V usage is TRBV7-3 and J usage is TRBJ2-1; D is undetermined. V lost 5 bases, J lost 3 bases, and 8 bases lay in between. Germline CDR1 reads SGHTA; CDR2 reads FQGTGA. CDR3 size: 13 residues. The CDR3 loop reads CASSRVRYNEQFF. CDR3 bases: TGTGCCAGCAGCCGGGTCCGCTACAATGAGCAGTTCTTC.

The chain joins TRBV5-1 to TRBJ2-5, with 8 bases identical to TRBD2. The V gene end was trimmed by 7 bases and the J gene end by 2 bases; junction bases not matched to a gene: 7. The CDR3 runs 14 residues. Looked up from germline, CDR1 is SGHRS and CDR2 is YFSETQ. The CDR3 coding sequence is TGCGCCAGCCGCCATGCGGGGGGACAAGAGACCCAGTACTTC. Its translation: CASRHAGGQETQYF.

This chain joins TRBV6-5 and TRBJ1-5, with D uncertain. V lost 10 bases and J 5 bases, leaving 15 bases between the germline ends. The CDR3 contains 13 residues. Germline CDR1 and CDR2: MNHEY and SVGAGI. CDR3 sequence reads: CATSLTPDQPQHF. CDR3 DNA sequence: TGTGCCACTTCTCTAACTCCGGATCAGCCCCAGCATTTT.

In its sample, this clone was seen once. This CDR3 reads CASTGLAVSNEQFF. CDR3 DNA: TGTGCCAGCACCGGACTAGCGGTATCCAATGAGCAGTTCTTC. The V gene is TRBV2, the J gene TRBJ2-1, with 10 bases matching TRBD2. Germline V gene data show CDR1 as SNHLY and CDR2 as FYNNEI. J lost 6 bases, V lost 7 bases, and 6 bases had no gene match. This CDR3 spans 14 amino acids.

The V call is TRBV29-1, the J call TRBJ2-1; tentative D call: TRBD1 (6 bases). This CDR3 spans 13 amino acids. Germline V gene data show CDR1 as SQVTM and CDR2 as ANQGSEA. The V end lost 7 bases, the J end lost 4 bases, and 14 bases lay between the germline ends. The chain's CDR3 is CSAVAGAYNEQFF. Here the CDR3 DNA reads TGCAGCGCCGTAGCAGGGGCGTACAATGAGCAGTTCTTC.

This clone came up once. V gene TRBV6-6 combines with J gene TRBJ2-3; D gene uncertain. The CDR3 consists of 16 residues. Trimming pared 4 bases from V and 0 bases from J, leaving 14 bases between. Germline CDR1 reads MNHNY; CDR2 reads SVGAGI (reference sequence). CDR3 nucleotide sequence: TGTGCCAGCAGTTCCCCTGACTTGACTAGCACAGATACGCAGTATTTT. Translating gives CASSSPDLTSTDTQYF.

The chain links TRBV6-6 to TRBJ1-2; the match to TRBD1 covers 8 bases. Losses at the gene ends were 5 bases for V and 5 bases for J; bases not matched to a gene: 4. In germline, CDR1 is MNHNY, CDR2 SVGAGI (reference sequence). This CDR3 has 13 residues. CDR3 nucleotides: TGTGCCAGCAGTGAGACAGGGGATTATGGCTACACCTTC. It translates to CASSETGDYGYTF.

The chain uses TRBV27 and TRBJ1-4; no definite D call. The CDR3 is 14 residues long. The V gene lost 2 bases and the J gene lost 8 bases, with 12 bases spanning the gap. Germline CDR1 reads MNHEY; CDR2 reads SMNVEV (reference sequence). Here the CDR3 reads CASSLERLSEKLFF. The CDR3, as DNA: TGTGCCAGCAGTTTAGAGCGGTTAAGCGAAAAACTGTTTTTT.

For this clone: Other DNA sequences in this sample translate to the same CDR3. CDR3 in DNA: TGTGCCAGCAGCCAAGGCAGGGGAGAGACCCAGTACTTC. Translation gives CASSQGRGETQYF. V usage is TRBV3-1 (or the pseudogene TRBV3-2) and J usage is TRBJ2-5, with a tentative D call TRBD1 (6 bases). The CDR3 has 13 residues. V lost 1 base, J lost 4 bases, and 7 bases lay in between. Germline loops: CDR1 LGHDT, CDR2 YNNKEL (reference sequence).

The chain combines TRBV5-8 with TRBJ2-7; 10 nucleotides match TRBD1. This CDR3 is 14 amino acids long. The J segment lost 6 bases and the V segment lost 3 bases, leaving 6 bases of the junction unmatched. Per the germline V gene, CDR1 is SGHTS and CDR2 is YDEGEE. CDR3 region: CASSSDRGLREQYF. The DNA for the CDR3 is TGTGCCAGCAGCTCTGACAGGGGGCTTCGCGAGCAGTACTTC.

The J gene is TRBJ2-3, the V gene TRBV6-5; 10 nucleotides line up with TRBD2. Per the germline V gene, CDR1 is MNHEY and CDR2 is SVGAGI. The CDR3 is 15 residues long. J gave up 5 bases and V 5 bases, and 7 bases lay outside the gene matches. CDR3 residues: CASSPQAGGKDTQYF. The CDR3 DNA is TGTGCCAGCAGTCCTCAAGCGGGAGGGAAAGATACGCAGTATTTT.

The V and J genes are TRBV4-2 and TRBJ2-4, with D possibly being TRBD1 (6 bases). The CDR3 loop spans 17 amino acids. Germline assignment: CDR1 LGHNA and CDR2 YNFKEQ. V was pared by 1 base and J by 0 bases, with 13 bases between. The DNA of the CDR3 is TGTGCCAGCAGCCAAGTGGTGACAGGTTTAGCCAAAAACATTCAGTACTTC. Translated: CASSQVVTGLAKNIQYF.

The gene calls are TRBV10-3 and TRBJ1-2, with D perhaps matching TRBD1 (5 bases). Germline V gene lookup returns CDR1 ENHRY and CDR2 SYGVKD. V lost 3 bases and J lost 2, with 7 bases in between. The CDR3 length is 13 residues. The CDR3 is CAISDGGNYGYTF. CDR3 nucleotides: TGTGCCATCAGTGATGGGGGGAACTATGGCTACACCTTC.

The chain has TRBV3-1 (or the pseudogene TRBV3-2) and TRBJ1-5; no firm D call. CDR1 is LGHDT, CDR2 YNNKEL, per germline (reference sequence). The CDR3 is 13 residues long. V lost 1 base and J 8 bases, leaving 9 bases between the germline ends. As DNA, the CDR3 is TGTGCCAGCAGCCAAGTTCCGGCGGAGCCCCAGCATTTT. As protein: CASSQVPAEPQHF.

Turning to this clone: The sample has other DNA sequences that encode this CDR3 too. The chain uses TRBV30 and TRBJ1-1; D is ambiguous. CDR1 and CDR2 from the germline V gene are GTSNPN and SVGIG (reference sequence). The CDR3 loop spans 13 amino acids. V lost 0 bases and J 2 bases, leaving 7 bases between the germline ends. The CDR3 loop reads CAWSVSVNTEAFF. The CDR3 bases are TGTGCCTGGAGTGTATCAGTAAACACTGAAGCTTTCTTT.

This clone turned up a few times. The chain carries TRBV19 and TRBJ1-5; D might be TRBD1 (5 bases). This CDR3 contains 13 residues. V lost 4 bases, J lost 3 bases, and 7 bases lay in between. Looked up from germline, CDR1 is LNHDA and CDR2 is SQIVND (reference sequence). CDR3 nucleotide sequence: TGTGCCAGTAGTAGGGGCCCCAATCAGCCCCAGCATTTT. It yields the protein CASSRGPNQPQHF.

This clone was seen once. The chain carries TRBV27 and TRBJ2-3, with 8 nucleotides matching TRBD1. Germline assignment: CDR1 MNHEY and CDR2 SMNVEV (reference sequence). The CDR3 is 14 amino acids. J was trimmed by 3 bases and V by 6 bases; bases with no gene match: 5. This chain's CDR3 is CASSIGQGTDTQYF. In nucleotides, the CDR3 is TGTGCCAGCAGCATCGGACAGGGAACAGATACGCAGTATTTT.

The J gene is TRBJ2-7, the V gene TRBV5-1, with 9 bases fitting TRBD2. CDR1 SGHRS and CDR2 YFSETQ come from the germline V gene. The CDR3 runs 16 residues. With 4 bases clipped from V and 3 bases from J, the junction kept 11 bases outside the gene matches. DNA for the CDR3: TGCGCCAGCAGCCTAAGTACCGGGACTAGCATCTACGAGCAGTACTTC. Translating it yields CASSLSTGTSIYEQYF. The variable domain in full, with the rest retrieved from reference TRBV5-1 and TRBJ2-7, is KAGVTQTPRYLIKTRGQQVTLSCSPISGHRSVSWYQQTPGQGLQFLFEYFSETQRNKGNFPGRFSGRQFSNSRSEMNVSTLELGDSALYLCASSLSTGTSIYEQYFGPGTRLTVT.

The V gene is TRBV6-1, the J gene TRBJ2-2, with TRBD1 matching 8 bases. The CDR3 has 17 amino acids. The J segment lost 4 bases and the V segment lost 1 base, leaving 8 bases of the junction unmatched. Germline V gives CDR1 MNHNS, CDR2 SASEGT. CDR3 coding DNA: TGTGCCAGCAGTGAAGATGGACAGGGAAGGGGCACCGGGGAGCTGTTTTTT. Its translation is CASSEDGQGRGTGELFF.

This clone was found once. This chain links TRBV30 with TRBJ2-5; 9 bases are a match to TRBD2. Germline loops: CDR1 GTSNPN, CDR2 SVGIG (reference sequence). This CDR3 has 15 residues. With 5 bases clipped from V and 3 bases from J, the junction kept 10 bases outside the gene matches. DNA for the CDR3: TGTGCCTGGGGAGCGGGAGGACCGTCAGAAGAGACCCAGTACTTC. This sequence encodes CAWGAGGPSEETQYF.

Here the CDR3 DNA reads TGTGCCAGCAGCCAAGAGGGGACAGGGGAGTCACCCCTCCACTTT. Translating it yields CASSQEGTGESPLHF. This chain connects TRBV4-2 to TRBJ1-6; 10 bases are a match to TRBD1. Germline CDR1 reads LGHNA; CDR2 reads YNFKEQ. The CDR3 extends over 15 amino acids. The junction had 3 bases not matched to a gene; V was cut back by 0 bases and J by 10 bases.

The chain couples TRBV3-1 (or the pseudogene TRBV3-2) to TRBJ1-2, with D perhaps TRBD1 (5 bases). Deletions cut 1 base from V and 4 bases from J, with 10 bases between. CDR1 and CDR2 from the germline V gene are LGHDT and YNNKEL (reference sequence). This CDR3 is built from 14 residues. This CDR3 is CASSQAGILYGYTF. CDR3 nucleotide sequence: TGTGCCAGCAGCCAAGCAGGGATCCTCTATGGCTACACCTTC.

This chain uses TRBV20-1 with TRBJ2-7, with D perhaps matching TRBD2 (5 bases). This CDR3 is 16 amino acids long. Trimming took off 3 bases at V and 9 bases at J, with 27 bases between the two ends. Germline loops: CDR1 DFQATT, CDR2 SNEGSKA (reference sequence). Here the CDR3 reads CSASPDSPRQISVQYF. The DNA of the CDR3 is TGCAGTGCTAGTCCGGACTCCCCTAGGCAAATAAGCGTGCAGTACTTC.